These 32 T cell receptor beta chains came from one sample sequenced in a study of OX40 agonist ivuxolimab in advanced cancers. Sequencing used immunoSEQ multiplex PCR; TCRdb keeps in-frame clones, though not all of them. In the table there are 77,000 or so clones, about 90% of which are singletons. The specimen comprised CD4+ or CD8+ T cells sorted from blood, sampled in a trial of the OX40 agonist ivuxolimab. These receptors all come from an adult with an advanced solid tumor such as melanoma, head and neck, liver or kidney cancer.

For this clone: Other DNA sequences in this sample translate to the same CDR3. The V and J genes are TRBV28 and TRBJ2-5; D is ambiguous. The V gene lost 3 bases and the J gene lost 5 bases, with 4 bases spanning the gap. The V gene's germline CDR1 is MDHEN and CDR2 SYDVKM. This CDR3 has 11 amino acids. CDR3 sequence: CASSLFETQYF. Here the CDR3 DNA reads TGTGCCAGCAGTTTGTTTGAGACCCAGTACTTC.

The chain uses TRBV19 and TRBJ1-4; 7 bases are shared with TRBD1. The CDR3 runs 16 residues. Germline V CDR1 and CDR2: LNHDA, SQIVND (reference sequence). V was clipped by 3 bases and J by 0 bases; unmatched bases: 4. CDR3 in amino acids: CASSMTGIPTNEKLFF. The CDR3 DNA sequence: TGTGCCAGTAGTATGACAGGGATTCCAACTAATGAAAAACTGTTTTTT.

J is TRBJ2-2 and V is TRBV6-1; D gene unclear. Looked up from germline, CDR1 is MNHNS and CDR2 is SASEGT. The CDR3 covers 12 residues. V was cut by 6 bases and J by 1 base, with 3 bases left in between. CDR3 nucleotide sequence: TGTGCCAGCAGACAGAACACCGGGGAGCTGTTTTTT. Its translation: CASRQNTGELFF.

The chain combines TRBV18 with TRBJ2-3, with TRBD2 identical over 8 bases. V shed 6 bases, J shed 6 bases, and the junction held 8 bases outside the gene matches. Germline V gene lookup returns CDR1 KGHSH and CDR2 LQKENI. The CDR3 length is 14 residues. The DNA of the CDR3 is TGTGCCAGCTCCCTGACTAGCGTCGGGGATACGCAGTATTTT. Residues: CASSLTSVGDTQYF. Looking up the rest from reference TRBV18 and TRBJ2-3 gives the full variable domain: NAGVMQNPRHLVRRRGQEARLRCSPMKGHSHVYWYRQLPEEGLKFMVYLQKENIIDESGMPKERFSAEFPKEGPSILRIQQVVRGDSAAYFCASSLTSVGDTQYFGPGTRLTVL.

V gene TRBV5-1 combines with J gene TRBJ2-2; 7 nucleotides agree with TRBD2. The germline V gene encodes CDR1 SGHRS and CDR2 YFSETQ. This CDR3 contains 15 residues. Germline trimming cut 6 bases from V and 6 bases from J; bases unmatched to any gene: 11. Written as DNA, the CDR3 is TGCGCCAGCACAAAGGAGGCGGGAGCGTCCGGGGAGCTGTTTTTT. Its translation is CASTKEAGASGELFF.

This rearrangement joins TRBV30 to TRBJ2-2; D is ambiguous. Germline CDR1 and CDR2: GTSNPN and SVGIG (reference sequence). With 3 bases removed from V and 4 bases from J, the gap between germline ends came to 12 bases. This CDR3 is 14 amino acids long. DNA of the CDR3: TGTGCCTGGAGAAGTATGGCTACCACCGGGGAGCTGTTTTTT. It translates to CAWRSMATTGELFF.

The chain couples TRBV6-5 to TRBJ1-2, with D unresolved. This CDR3 contains 14 residues. Deletions cut 4 bases from V and 3 bases from J, with 12 bases between. Looked up from germline, CDR1 is MNHEY and CDR2 is SVGAGI. The CDR3 is CASSSMIGDYGYTF. CDR3 bases: TGTGCCAGCAGTTCAATGATCGGCGACTATGGCTACACCTTC.

The chain has TRBV5-6 and TRBJ2-1; 12 nucleotides match TRBD2. The CDR3 has 15 amino acids. CDR1 and CDR2 (germline): SGHDT, YYEEEE. Germline trimming cut 3 bases from V and 5 bases from J; bases unmatched to any gene: 3. The CDR3 bases are TGTGCCAGCAGCTGGGGACTAGCGGGTCACAATGAGCAGTTCTTC. This gives the protein CASSWGLAGHNEQFF.

This rearrangement joins TRBV11-3 to TRBJ2-7; 8 bases align to TRBD1. V lost 5 bases and J lost 5; bases outside the gene matches: 14. Germline CDR1 reads SGHNT; CDR2 reads YENEEA. The CDR3 loop spans 16 amino acids. CDR3 region: CASSPLGQAIFHEQYF. CDR3 DNA: TGTGCCAGCAGCCCTCTGGGACAGGCAATTTTCCACGAGCAGTACTTC. Filled out from reference TRBV11-3 and TRBJ2-7, the complete variable domain reads EAGVVQSPRYKIIEKKQPVAFWCNPISGHNTLYWYLQNLGQGPELLIRYENEEAVDDSQLPKDRFSAERLKGVDSTLKIQPAELGDSAVYLCASSPLGQAIFHEQYFGPGTRLTVT.

This CDR3 is CAWSIPAGGYTF. Here the CDR3 DNA reads TGTGCCTGGAGCATCCCCGCCGGTGGCTACACCTTC. V is TRBV30 and J is TRBJ1-2; D is unclear. CDR3 length equals 12 residues. Trimming stripped 3 bases from V and 7 bases from J, with 12 bases between. Germline V gives CDR1 GTSNPN, CDR2 SVGIG (reference sequence).

This chain uses TRBV9 with TRBJ1-2, with a tentative D call TRBD1 (6 bases). Trimming left V 5 bases short and J 4 bases short, with 15 bases between. CDR3 size: 14 residues. Germline-derived CDR1 and CDR2 are SGDLS and YYNGEE. The CDR3 DNA reads as TGTGCCAGCAGTCCCCAGGGGCGGCCCTATGGCTACACCTTC. Translating it yields CASSPQGRPYGYTF.

DNA for the CDR3: TGTGCCAGCACCCGCTCTAGCGGGGGCAACAAAGATACGCAGTATTTT. It specifies CASTRSSGGNKDTQYF. V gene TRBV7-2 combines with J gene TRBJ2-3; 10 bases agree with TRBD2. The CDR3 loop spans 16 amino acids. Looked up from germline, CDR1 is SGHTA and CDR2 is FQGNSA. The V segment lost 7 bases and the J segment 5 bases; nucleotides outside the gene matches: 12.

The chain joins TRBV15 to TRBJ2-5, with D perhaps being TRBD1 or TRBD2 (5 bases each). CDR1 is LNHNV, CDR2 YYDKDF, per germline (reference sequence). The CDR3 has 14 residues. V lost 5 bases, J lost 4 bases, and 14 bases lay in between. CDR3 sequence reads: CATSPGAEIETQYF. The CDR3 DNA follows: TGTGCCACCAGCCCCGGGGCCGAAATAGAGACCCAGTACTTC.

The chain links TRBV4-1 to TRBJ2-1; D remains ambiguous. The CDR3 runs to 13 residues. The V end was cut by 2 bases, the J end by 8 bases, with 10 bases between. CDR1 and CDR2 (germline): MGHRA, YSYEKL. CDR3: CASSQPSRDEQFF. The DNA of the CDR3 is TGCGCCAGCAGCCAACCAAGTCGGGATGAGCAGTTCTTC.

This clone has a single count. V usage is TRBV18 and J usage is TRBJ1-4, with D hard to call. Deletions cut 4 bases from V and 1 base from J, with 10 bases between. Germline CDR1 KGHSH, CDR2 LQKENI. There are 15 residues in the CDR3. CDR3 residues: CASSRERLTNEKLFF. CDR3 DNA sequence: TGTGCCAGCTCACGAGAGAGGTTAACTAATGAAAAACTGTTTTTT.

The V gene is TRBV28, the J gene TRBJ1-2, with D uncertain. V was trimmed by 1 base and J by 3 bases, leaving 0 bases between them. The germline CDR1 and CDR2 sequences are MDHEN and SYDVKM. This CDR3 has 11 residues. The CDR3 is CASSLYYGYTF. The CDR3 DNA reads as TGTGCCAGCAGTTTATACTATGGCTACACCTTC.

Note on this clone: Other nucleotide sequences in the sample specify the same CDR3. The rearrangement links TRBV18 to TRBJ2-3; 8 bases align to TRBD2. This CDR3 is built from 13 residues. Germline-derived CDR1 and CDR2 are KGHSH and LQKENI. With V trimmed by 3 bases and J by 5 bases, 1 base remained unmatched. The DNA for the CDR3 is TGTGCCAGCTCACCCGGGAGGGGAGATACGCAGTATTTT. It is translated as CASSPGRGDTQYF.

CDR3 DNA sequence: TGTGCCTCATACGGGGCGAGGGACGGCTACACCTTC. It yields the protein CASYGARDGYTF. The gene calls are TRBV10-3 and TRBJ1-2; a possible D gene is TRBD1 (5 bases). From germline, CDR1 is ENHRY and CDR2 SYGVKD. V was cut by 11 bases and J by 8 bases, with 18 bases left in between. This CDR3 region has 12 residues.

The rearrangement uses TRBV28 and TRBJ1-2; D gene ambiguous. Germline V gene lookup returns CDR1 MDHEN and CDR2 SYDVKM. The CDR3 is 13 residues long. Trimming pared 1 base from V and 7 bases from J, leaving 10 bases between. The CDR3 loop reads CASSLLGSFGYTF. The CDR3 DNA reads as TGTGCCAGCAGTTTATTAGGGAGTTTTGGCTACACCTTC.

The V and J genes are TRBV11-1 and TRBJ2-5; TRBD2 might be the D (6 bases). The CDR3 consists of 12 residues. Germline V gives CDR1 SGHAT, CDR2 FQDESV (reference sequence). The CDR3 loop is CDLQRREKTQYF. DNA of the CDR3: TGTGACCTCCAGAGGAGGGAAAAGACCCAGTACTTC.

The CDR3 coding sequence is TGTGCCAGCAGTACTACAGGACCTACTCTTTACGAGCAGTACTTC. This codes for CASSTTGPTLYEQYF. V usage is TRBV6-1 and J usage is TRBJ2-7; a weak D match, TRBD1 (5 bases). From germline, CDR1 is MNHNS and CDR2 SASEGT. Trimming removed 5 bases at V and 4 bases at J, with 18 bases between. This CDR3 contains 15 residues.

CDR3 amino acids: CASSILVKYEQYF. The CDR3 bases are TGTGCCAGTAGTATACTAGTAAAATACGAGCAGTACTTC. The chain employs TRBV19 and TRBJ2-7; D remains ambiguous. Germline lookup yields CDR1 LNHDA and CDR2 SQIVND (reference sequence). This CDR3 spans 13 amino acids. The V end lost 2 bases, the J end lost 4 bases, and 9 bases lay between the germline ends. The full variable domain, completed using reference TRBV19 and TRBJ2-7, is DGGITQSPKYLFRKEGQNVTLSCEQNLNHDAMYWYRQDPGQGLRLIYYSQIVNDFQKGDIAEGYSVSREKKESFPLTVTSAQKNPTAFYLCASSILVKYEQYFGPGTRLTVT.

The rearrangement uses TRBV7-2 and TRBJ2-7; D gene uncertain. Trimming stripped 2 bases from V and 4 bases from J, with 9 bases between. The CDR3 contains 13 residues. Germline CDR1 reads SGHTA; CDR2 reads FQGNSA. The CDR3 DNA follows: TGTGCCAGCAGCTTAACTCAGGCGTACGAGCAGTACTTC. Translated: CASSLTQAYEQYF.

This sequence joins TRBV7-7 and TRBJ1-4; 8 bases align to TRBD1. V was pared by 5 bases and J by 8 bases, with 4 bases of the junction left unmatched. The germline gives CDR1 SSHAT, CDR2 FNYEAQ (reference sequence). There are 13 residues in the CDR3. CDR3 in DNA: TGTGCCAGCAGCCTCGGGACAGGCGAAAAACTGTTTTTT. This gives the protein CASSLGTGEKLFF.

The chain combines TRBV13 with TRBJ2-5; D gene unclear. The CDR3 runs 14 residues. The germline gives CDR1 PRHDT, CDR2 FYEKMQ (reference sequence). V dropped 5 bases and J dropped 0 bases, with 10 bases sitting between them. The CDR3 DNA follows: TGTGCCAGCAGCAAATACCAAAACCAAGAGACCCAGTACTTC. Translated, it gives CASSKYQNQETQYF. Full variable domain (rest looked up from reference TRBV13 and TRBJ2-5): AAGVIQSPRHLIKEKRETATLKCYPIPRHDTVYWYQQGPGQDPQFLISFYEKMQSDKGSIPDRFSAQQFSDYHSELNMSSLELGDSALYFCASSKYQNQETQYFGPGTRLLVL.

This rearrangement joins TRBV5-6 to TRBJ1-2; D is possibly TRBD1 (6 bases). The germline V and J ends were trimmed by 0 bases and 4 bases, with 16 bases remaining between them. The CDR3 contains 16 residues. CDR1 SGHDT and CDR2 YYEEEE come from the germline V gene. CDR3 sequence reads: CASSLGDRSPGYGYTF. CDR3 in DNA: TGTGCCAGCAGCTTGGGAGACAGGTCCCCGGGCTATGGCTACACCTTC.

The chain recombines TRBV29-1 with TRBJ2-7; the D gene could be TRBD1 or TRBD2 (5 bases each). The V gene's germline CDR1 is SQVTM and CDR2 ANQGSEA. Trimming took 6 bases from V and 0 from J, leaving 15 bases between them. The CDR3 has 14 amino acids. CDR3 region: CSVGTGTASYEQYF. The CDR3, as DNA: TGCAGCGTGGGGACCGGGACGGCCTCCTACGAGCAGTACTTC.

The chain employs TRBV20-1 and TRBJ2-1, with 8 positions matching TRBD2. Germline CDR1 DFQATT, CDR2 SNEGSKA (reference sequence). This CDR3 has 11 residues. This chain's CDR3 is CIIAGNNEQFF. Here the CDR3 DNA reads TGCATAATAGCGGGGAACAATGAGCAGTTCTTC.

This chain links TRBV5-1 with TRBJ2-1; 10 positions match TRBD2. The V gene's germline CDR1 is SGHRS and CDR2 YFSETQ. With V trimmed by 0 bases and J by 9 bases, 6 bases remained unmatched. CDR3 length: 15 residues. The CDR3: CASSLEASGSGEQFF. The CDR3 DNA sequence: TGCGCCAGCAGCTTGGAGGCTAGCGGGAGTGGTGAGCAGTTCTTC.

The CDR3 protein is CASSYQAGNTIYF. The CDR3 DNA reads as TGTGCCAGCAGCTACCAGGCTGGAAACACCATATATTTT. The chain carries TRBV11-2 and TRBJ1-3; no firm D call. Germline CDR1 and CDR2: SGHAT and FQNNGV. The ends were cut back, 4 bases at V and 2 bases at J, with 6 bases in the middle. This CDR3 has 13 amino acids.

The V gene is TRBV6-6, the J gene TRBJ2-1; the D gene is possibly TRBD2 (7 bases). Germline assignment: CDR1 MNHNY and CDR2 SVGAGI (reference sequence). The CDR3 runs to 16 residues. V lost 3 bases and J 7 bases, leaving 19 bases between the germline ends. This CDR3 is CASSYSGWGPGNEQFF. Here the CDR3 DNA reads TGTGCCAGCAGTTATAGCGGGTGGGGGCCAGGTAATGAGCAGTTCTTC.

This clone came up a few times. The genes are TRBV7-9 and TRBJ1-1; D remains unclear. Trimming left V 5 bases short and J 11 bases short, with 24 bases between. CDR1 is SEHNR, CDR2 FQNEAQ, per germline (reference sequence). There are 15 residues in the CDR3. The CDR3 here is CASSGFGREIYEAFF. The CDR3 nucleotides read TGTGCCAGCAGCGGCTTCGGACGGGAGATCTACGAGGCTTTCTTT.